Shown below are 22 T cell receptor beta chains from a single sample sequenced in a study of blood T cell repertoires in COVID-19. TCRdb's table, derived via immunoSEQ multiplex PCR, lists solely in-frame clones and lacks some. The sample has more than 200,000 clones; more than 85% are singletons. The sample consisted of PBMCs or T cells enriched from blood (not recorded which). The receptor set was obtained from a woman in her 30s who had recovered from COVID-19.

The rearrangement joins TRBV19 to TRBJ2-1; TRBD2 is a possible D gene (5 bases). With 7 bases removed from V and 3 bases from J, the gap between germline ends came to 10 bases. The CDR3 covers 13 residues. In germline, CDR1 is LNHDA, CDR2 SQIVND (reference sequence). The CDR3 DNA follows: TGTGCCAGTAAACCTCGGGACTACAATGAGCAGTTCTTC. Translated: CASKPRDYNEQFF.

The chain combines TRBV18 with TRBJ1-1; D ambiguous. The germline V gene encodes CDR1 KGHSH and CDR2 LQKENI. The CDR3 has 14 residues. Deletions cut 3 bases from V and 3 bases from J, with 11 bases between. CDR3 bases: TGTGCCAGCTCACCGAGGAGGGAGGACACTGAAGCTTTCTTT. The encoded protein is CASSPRREDTEAFF.

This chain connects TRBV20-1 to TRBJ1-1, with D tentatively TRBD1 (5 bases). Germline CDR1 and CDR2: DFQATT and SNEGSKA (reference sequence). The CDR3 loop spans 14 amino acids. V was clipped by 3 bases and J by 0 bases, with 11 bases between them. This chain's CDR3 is CSASAGSLNTEAFF. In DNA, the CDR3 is TGCAGTGCTAGTGCAGGGTCCCTGAACACTGAAGCTTTCTTT.

The CDR3 spells CASSSSESHTEAFF. CDR3 coding DNA: TGTGCCAGCAGCTCCTCGGAGTCGCACACTGAAGCTTTCTTT. The chain is built from TRBV7-9 and TRBJ1-1; D is undetermined. Germline V gene lookup returns CDR1 SEHNR and CDR2 FQNEAQ (reference sequence). Trimming pared 4 bases from V and 3 bases from J, leaving 12 bases between. The CDR3 is 14 amino acids.

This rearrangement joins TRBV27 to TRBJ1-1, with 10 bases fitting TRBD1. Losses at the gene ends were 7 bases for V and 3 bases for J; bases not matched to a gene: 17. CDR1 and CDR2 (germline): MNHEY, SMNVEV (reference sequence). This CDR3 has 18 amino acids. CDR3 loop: CASTFHPPGQGGYTEAFF. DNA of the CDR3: TGTGCCAGCACCTTTCACCCTCCCGGACAGGGGGGGTACACTGAAGCTTTCTTT.

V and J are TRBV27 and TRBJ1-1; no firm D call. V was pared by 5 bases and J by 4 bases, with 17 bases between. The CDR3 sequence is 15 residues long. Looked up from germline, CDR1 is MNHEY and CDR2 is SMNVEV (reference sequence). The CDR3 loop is CASSPQRWRVTEAFF. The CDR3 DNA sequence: TGTGCCAGCAGTCCTCAAAGGTGGAGGGTCACTGAAGCTTTCTTT.

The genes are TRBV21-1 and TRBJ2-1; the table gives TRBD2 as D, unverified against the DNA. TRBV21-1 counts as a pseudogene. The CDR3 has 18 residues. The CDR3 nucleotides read TGTGCCAGCAGCAAAACGGGGGAGCGGGAGGTCCCCCCCGATGAGCAGTTCTTC. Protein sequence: CASSKTGEREVPPDEQFF.

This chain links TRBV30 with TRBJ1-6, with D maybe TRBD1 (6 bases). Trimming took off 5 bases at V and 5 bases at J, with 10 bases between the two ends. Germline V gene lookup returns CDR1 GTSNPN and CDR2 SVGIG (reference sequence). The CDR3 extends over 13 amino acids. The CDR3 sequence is CAWSGHNNSPLHF. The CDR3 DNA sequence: TGTGCCTGGTCGGGACACAATAATTCACCCCTCCACTTT.

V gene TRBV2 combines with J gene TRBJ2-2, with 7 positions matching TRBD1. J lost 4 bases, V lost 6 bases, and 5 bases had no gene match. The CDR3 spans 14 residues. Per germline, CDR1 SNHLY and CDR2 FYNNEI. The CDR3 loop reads CASSLRDSTGELFF. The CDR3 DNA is TGTGCCAGCAGCCTCCGGGACAGCACCGGGGAGCTGTTTTTT.

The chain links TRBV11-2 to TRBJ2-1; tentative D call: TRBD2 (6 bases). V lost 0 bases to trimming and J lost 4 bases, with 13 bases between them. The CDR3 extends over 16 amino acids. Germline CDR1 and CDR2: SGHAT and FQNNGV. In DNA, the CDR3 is TGTGCCAGCAGCTTAGATCGGAGGGGCAGGTACAATGAGCAGTTCTTC. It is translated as CASSLDRRGRYNEQFF. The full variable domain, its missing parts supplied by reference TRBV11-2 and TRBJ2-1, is EAGVAQSPRYKIIEKRQSVAFWCNPISGHATLYWYQQILGQGPKLLIQFQNNGVVDDSQLPKDRFSAERLKGVDSTLKIQPAKLEDSAVYLCASSLDRRGRYNEQFFGPGTRLTVL.

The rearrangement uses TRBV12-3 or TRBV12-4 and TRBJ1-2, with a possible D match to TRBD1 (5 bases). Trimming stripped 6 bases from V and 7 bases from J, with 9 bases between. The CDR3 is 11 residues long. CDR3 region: CASSSGLGYTF. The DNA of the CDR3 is TGTGCCAGCAGCTCGGGACTTGGCTACACCTTC.

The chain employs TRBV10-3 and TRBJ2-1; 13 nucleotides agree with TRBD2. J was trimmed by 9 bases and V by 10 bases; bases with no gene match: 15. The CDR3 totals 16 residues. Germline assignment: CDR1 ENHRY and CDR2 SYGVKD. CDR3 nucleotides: TGTGCCACCATTCTAACTTGGACTAGCGGGAGTGTTGAGCAGTTCTTC. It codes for CATILTWTSGSVEQFF.

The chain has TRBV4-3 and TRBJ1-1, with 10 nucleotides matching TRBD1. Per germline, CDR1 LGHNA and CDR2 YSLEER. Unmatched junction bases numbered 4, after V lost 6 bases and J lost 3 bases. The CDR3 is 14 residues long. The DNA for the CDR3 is TGCGCCAGCAGGATGACAGGGGGCCACACTGAAGCTTTCTTT. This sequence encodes CASRMTGGHTEAFF.

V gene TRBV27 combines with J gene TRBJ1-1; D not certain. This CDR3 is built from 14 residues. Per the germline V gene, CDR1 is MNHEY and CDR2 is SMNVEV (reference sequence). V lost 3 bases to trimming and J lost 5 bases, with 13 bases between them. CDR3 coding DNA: TGTGCCAGCAGTTTGTCGGCAGGCGGGACTGAAGCTTTCTTT. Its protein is CASSLSAGGTEAFF.

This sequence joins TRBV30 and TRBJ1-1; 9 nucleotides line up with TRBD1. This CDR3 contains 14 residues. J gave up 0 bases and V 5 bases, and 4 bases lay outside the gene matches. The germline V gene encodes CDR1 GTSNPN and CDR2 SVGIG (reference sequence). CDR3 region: CAWGGQGVNTEAFF. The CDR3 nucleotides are TGTGCCTGGGGGGGACAGGGAGTGAACACTGAAGCTTTCTTT.

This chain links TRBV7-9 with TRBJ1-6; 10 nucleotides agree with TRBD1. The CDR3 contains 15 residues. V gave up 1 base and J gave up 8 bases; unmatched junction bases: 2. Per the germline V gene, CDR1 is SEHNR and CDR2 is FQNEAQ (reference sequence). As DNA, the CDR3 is TGTGCCAGCAGCTTAGTAGGGACAGGGGATTCACCCCTCCACTTT. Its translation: CASSLVGTGDSPLHF.

The CDR3 region has the DNA TGTGCCAGCAGCTTAGACGGCGTAAGCGCCTACGAGCAGTACTTC. Its translation: CASSLDGVSAYEQYF. The genes are TRBV7-2 and TRBJ2-7; no firm D call. Germline loops: CDR1 SGHTA, CDR2 FQGNSA. This CDR3 is built from 15 residues. V was trimmed by 1 base and J by 2 bases, leaving 12 bases between them. Combining the CDR3 with reference TRBV7-2 and TRBJ2-7 gives the whole variable domain GAGVSQSPSNKVTEKGKDVELRCDPISGHTALYWYRQSLGQGLEFLIYFQGNSAPDKSGLPSDRFSAERTGGSVSTLTIQRTQQEDSAVYLCASSLDGVSAYEQYFGPGTRLTVT.

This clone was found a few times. CDR3 DNA: TGTGCCAGCAGTGGAAGTGCGACATATAATTCACCCCTCCACTTT. Encoded protein: CASSGSATYNSPLHF. The rearrangement links TRBV27 to TRBJ1-6; D not resolved. Trimming left V 5 bases short and J 4 bases short, with 12 bases between. The CDR3 loop spans 15 amino acids. Germline assignment: CDR1 MNHEY and CDR2 SMNVEV (reference sequence).

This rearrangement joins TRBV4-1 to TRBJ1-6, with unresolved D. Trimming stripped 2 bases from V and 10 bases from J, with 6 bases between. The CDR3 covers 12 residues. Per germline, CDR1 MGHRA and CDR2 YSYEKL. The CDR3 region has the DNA TGCGCCAGCAGCCAACCGTCGTCACCCCTCCACTTT. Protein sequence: CASSQPSSPLHF.

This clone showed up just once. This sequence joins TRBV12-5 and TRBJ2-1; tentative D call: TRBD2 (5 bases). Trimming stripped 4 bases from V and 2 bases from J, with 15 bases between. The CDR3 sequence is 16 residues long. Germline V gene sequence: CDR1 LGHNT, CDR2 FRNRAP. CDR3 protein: CASGSVVSGAYNEQFF. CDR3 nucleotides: TGTGCTAGTGGTTCCGTCGTCTCCGGGGCCTACAATGAGCAGTTCTTC.

The CDR3, as DNA: TGTGCCAGCAGCCAAGACGGGGGAAAAGCTGAAGCTTTCTTT. Amino acids: CASSQDGGKAEAFF. J is TRBJ1-1 and V is TRBV3-1 (or the pseudogene TRBV3-2); tentatively, D is TRBD1 (5 bases). Germline V gene lookup returns CDR1 LGHDT and CDR2 YNNKEL (reference sequence). This CDR3 contains 14 residues. V was trimmed by 0 bases and J by 6 bases, leaving 11 bases between them.

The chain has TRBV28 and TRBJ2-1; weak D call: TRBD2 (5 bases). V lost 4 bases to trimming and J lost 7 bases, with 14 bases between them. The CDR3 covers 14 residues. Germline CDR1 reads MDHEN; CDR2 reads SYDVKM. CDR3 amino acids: CASSSPTSFNEQFF. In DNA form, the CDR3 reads TGTGCCAGCAGTTCCCCCACTAGTTTTAATGAGCAGTTCTTC.